The 22 T cell receptor beta chains below were found in one sample sequenced in a study of T cells after yellow fever vaccination. TCRdb re-analysed the 5' RACE reads in MiXCR, keeping a single row per CDR3 protein. This sample has a few hundred thousand distinct CDR3 sequences, with roughly 6.2% found just once. Sequences were derived from CD4+ T cells sorted from PBMCs, sampled on the day of the yellow fever booster vaccination. Receptors were obtained from a man between 25 and 39 years old who received the YFV17D yellow fever vaccine.

This clonotype was counted a few times. This sequence joins TRBV5-6 and TRBJ2-5, with D perhaps TRBD1 or TRBD2 (6 bases each). The CDR3 consists of 16 residues. V was cut by 4 bases and J by 2 bases, with 18 bases left in between. The germline gives CDR1 SGHDT, CDR2 YYEEEE. CDR3: CASSRRGWSGQETQYF. The CDR3 DNA sequence: TGTGCCAGCAGCCGGAGGGGGTGGTCAGGTCAAGAGACCCAGTACTTC.

As for this clonotype: A much bigger clone sits one base away, suggesting this may be a read error. This chain joins TRBV29-1 and TRBJ2-7; D tentatively fits TRBD1 or TRBD2 (5 bases each). This CDR3 contains 11 residues. Germline lookup yields CDR1 SQVTM and CDR2 ANQGSEA. Trimming left V 7 bases short and J 6 bases short, with 13 bases between. This CDR3 reads CSANTRGEQYF. CDR3 bases: TGCAGCGCTAACACGAGGGGCGAGCAGTACTTC.

The chain joins TRBV6-1 to TRBJ2-1; D possibly corresponds to TRBD2 (5 bases). CDR1 and CDR2 (germline): MNHNS, SASEGT. V was shortened by 7 bases and J by 9 bases, with 19 bases between the two germline ends. This CDR3 spans 14 amino acids. The CDR3, as DNA: TGTGCCAGCACCTCCAACGTAGAGGGCAGTGAGCAGTTCTTC. It translates to CASTSNVEGSEQFF.

In this sample, this clonotype turned up many times. V and J are TRBV7-2 and TRBJ2-7, with 8 bases aligning to TRBD2. Germline-derived CDR1 and CDR2 are SGHTA and FQGNSA. Unmatched junction bases numbered 1, after V lost 3 bases and J lost 3 bases. This CDR3 is 13 amino acids long. Written as DNA, the CDR3 is TGTGCCAGCAGCTTTACTAGCGGCTACGAGCAGTACTTC. It specifies CASSFTSGYEQYF.

In its sample, this clonotype was seen many times. The V and J genes are TRBV5-1 and TRBJ2-7; a weak D match, TRBD2 (6 bases). V dropped 2 bases and J dropped 4 bases, with 16 bases sitting between them. Germline CDR1 is SGHRS and CDR2 is YFSETQ. The CDR3 totals 15 residues. The CDR3 loop is CASSFGGPPTYEQYF. Written as DNA, the CDR3 is TGCGCCAGCAGCTTTGGAGGGCCGCCAACGTACGAGCAGTACTTC.

This chain joins TRBV5-6 and TRBJ2-7, with D possibly TRBD1 on 5 matching bases. CDR3 length: 16 residues. V lost 0 bases and J lost 5, with 18 bases in between. From germline, CDR1 is SGHDT and CDR2 YYEEEE. The CDR3 spells CASSLGREKKKNEQYF. The CDR3 DNA reads as TGTGCCAGCAGCTTGGGCAGGGAAAAAAAGAAGAACGAGCAGTACTTC. Together with reference TRBV5-6 and TRBJ2-7, the CDR3 gives the full variable domain: DAGVTQSPTHLIKTRGQQVTLRCSPKSGHDTVSWYQQALGQGPQFIFQYYEEEERQRGNFPDRFSGHQFPNYSSELNVNALLLGDSALYLCASSLGREKKKNEQYFGPGTRLTVT.

This clonotype was detected many times. V gene TRBV7-2 combines with J gene TRBJ2-3; D may be TRBD1 (6 bases). The length of the CDR3 is 14 residues. Germline CDR1 is SGHTA and CDR2 is FQGNSA. V lost 0 bases to trimming and J lost 3 bases, with 7 bases between them. CDR3 sequence (DNA): TGTGCCAGCAGCTTAGCTGGGACAACAGATACGCAGTATTTT. This translates into CASSLAGTTDTQYF.

The V call is TRBV5-1, the J call TRBJ2-5; D uncertain. This CDR3 is 13 amino acids long. Germline V gives CDR1 SGHRS, CDR2 YFSETQ. The ends were cut back, 0 bases at V and 7 bases at J, with 10 bases in the middle. Here the CDR3 DNA reads TGCGCCAGCAGCTTGGATACCATGCCGACCCAGTACTTC. This gives the protein CASSLDTMPTQYF.

This clonotype was recorded at least ten times. The genes are TRBV7-2 and TRBJ2-2, with 7 nucleotides matching TRBD2. The junction had 2 bases not matched to a gene; V was cut back by 3 bases and J by 4 bases. The CDR3 is 14 amino acids. Per the germline V gene, CDR1 is SGHTA and CDR2 is FQGNSA. CDR3 sequence (DNA): TGTGCCAGCAGCTTCAGCGGGACCACCGGGGAGCTGTTTTTT. Protein sequence: CASSFSGTTGELFF.

This clonotype was counted only a few times. The V gene is TRBV20-1, the J gene TRBJ2-3; D may be TRBD1 or TRBD2 (6 bases each). Germline CDR1 is DFQATT and CDR2 is SNEGSKA (reference sequence). V was pared by 5 bases and J by 0 bases, with 15 bases between. The CDR3 covers 15 residues. CDR3 protein: CSAPGGGTSTDTQYF. DNA for the CDR3: TGCAGTGCTCCTGGGGGCGGGACTAGCACAGATACGCAGTATTTT.

This clonotype was counted at least ten times. The chain recombines TRBV12-3 or TRBV12-4 with TRBJ2-4; D might be TRBD2 (5 bases). The CDR3 is 13 residues long. Trimming stripped 6 bases from V and 3 bases from J, with 9 bases between. DNA for the CDR3: TGTGCCAGCAGCCGTCGGGACAAAAACATTCAGTACTTC. This sequence encodes CASSRRDKNIQYF.

The chain employs TRBV5-6 and TRBJ2-5; tentatively, D is TRBD1 (6 bases). The germline V and J ends were trimmed by 4 bases and 7 bases, with 14 bases remaining between them. The length of the CDR3 is 13 residues. Germline V gene sequence: CDR1 SGHDT, CDR2 YYEEEE. CDR3 residues: CASSPGQKGTQYF. CDR3 sequence (DNA): TGTGCCAGCAGCCCCGGACAGAAGGGGACCCAGTACTTC.

V is TRBV25-1 and J is TRBJ2-7; 11 positions match TRBD2. The CDR3 is made up of 15 amino acids. The V and J ends lost 7 bases and 1 base, in that order; junction bases with no gene match: 6. In germline, CDR1 is MGHDK, CDR2 SYGVNS. DNA of the CDR3: TGTGCCAGCACAGATTTAGCGGGAGGGTCCTACGAGCAGTACTTC. Protein sequence: CASTDLAGGSYEQYF.

This clonotype was observed a few times. The chain joins TRBV20-1 to TRBJ1-5; D gene ambiguous. V was pared by 7 bases and J by 7 bases, with 14 bases between. This CDR3 is 12 amino acids long. Germline V gives CDR1 DFQATT, CDR2 SNEGSKA (reference sequence). DNA for the CDR3: TGCAGTGTTATGGCGGGAGGGCAGCCCCAGCATTTT. This sequence encodes CSVMAGGQPQHF.

There are a few counts of this clonotype. The CDR3: CASRPGLTPGELFF. The CDR3 DNA is TGTGCCAGCAGGCCGGGCCTAACTCCCGGGGAGCTGTTTTTT. This chain uses TRBV6-1 with TRBJ2-2; D is unclear. The CDR3 consists of 14 residues. Germline V gene sequence: CDR1 MNHNS, CDR2 SASEGT. Trimming took 6 bases from V and 6 from J, leaving 14 bases between them.

This clonotype was detected many times. V is TRBV12-3 or TRBV12-4 and J is TRBJ2-5; D call uncertain. Trimming shortened V by 6 bases and J by 3 bases, and 11 bases separated the two germline ends. The CDR3 runs to 13 residues. The CDR3 DNA sequence: TGTGCCAGCAGCTCCCTTCCGAAAGAGACCCAGTACTTC. Its translation: CASSSLPKETQYF.

At least ten counts were recorded for this clonotype. The chain links TRBV4-3 to TRBJ1-2, with 9 bases fitting TRBD1. Germline values: CDR1 LGHNA, CDR2 YSLEER. V gave up 1 base and J gave up 4 bases; unmatched junction bases: 7. The CDR3 is 16 residues long. The CDR3 coding sequence is TGCGCCAGCAGCCAAGCCTCCGGGACAGGGAGCTATGGCTACACCTTC. Translating it yields CASSQASGTGSYGYTF.

This clonotype was counted at least ten times. The V gene is TRBV20-1, the J gene TRBJ2-7; maybe TRBD1 (6 bases). Germline CDR1 is DFQATT and CDR2 is SNEGSKA (reference sequence). V lost 3 bases and J lost 1, with 13 bases in between. CDR3 length: 14 residues. CDR3 coding DNA: TGCAGTGCTAGGCTACAGGGTTATTCCTACGAGCAGTACTTC. Its translation: CSARLQGYSYEQYF.

This clonotype has a handful of counts. The chain carries TRBV5-8 and TRBJ1-2; a weak D match, TRBD1 (5 bases). V was trimmed by 3 bases and J by 8 bases, leaving 23 bases between them. Per the germline V gene, CDR1 is SGHTS and CDR2 is YDEGEE. The CDR3 is made up of 16 amino acids. The CDR3 region is CASSSTLLGHGGGYTF. The CDR3 DNA sequence: TGTGCCAGCAGCTCGACCCTTCTCGGACATGGCGGGGGCTACACCTTC.

This clonotype was seen only a few times. This chain joins TRBV7-6 and TRBJ2-5; D is perhaps TRBD1 or TRBD2 (6 bases each). CDR1 is SGHVS, CDR2 FNYEAQ, per germline. V dropped 4 bases and J dropped 5 bases, with 14 bases sitting between them. The CDR3 runs to 14 residues. CDR3 region: CASSSDGGAETQYF. The CDR3 nucleotides are TGTGCCAGCAGCTCCGACGGGGGCGCGGAGACCCAGTACTTC. Looking up the rest from reference TRBV7-6 and TRBJ2-5 gives the full variable domain: GAGVSQSPRYKVTKRGQDVALRCDPISGHVSLYWYRQALGQGPEFLTYFNYEAQQDKSGLPNDRFSAERPEGSISTLTIQRTEQRDSAMYRCASSSDGGAETQYFGPGTRLLVL.

Ten or more counts support this clonotype. The V call is TRBV7-2, the J call TRBJ2-7; 7 bases agree with TRBD2. This CDR3 has 17 residues. Germline trimming cut 5 bases from V and 3 bases from J; bases unmatched to any gene: 16. The germline V gene encodes CDR1 SGHTA and CDR2 FQGNSA. The CDR3 sequence: CASSRSGGAGSFYEQYF. CDR3 bases: TGTGCCAGCAGCCGCTCGGGAGGTGCGGGATCATTCTACGAGCAGTACTTC.

In this sample, this clonotype turned up a few times. The V call is TRBV24-1, the J call TRBJ2-2; no clear D gene. This CDR3 comprises 12 residues. Germline CDR1 is KGHDR and CDR2 is SFDVKD. Trimming stripped 6 bases from V and 7 bases from J, with 8 bases between. CDR3 residues: CATSSDYGELFF. The CDR3 nucleotides are TGTGCCACCAGTTCTGATTACGGGGAGCTGTTTTTT.